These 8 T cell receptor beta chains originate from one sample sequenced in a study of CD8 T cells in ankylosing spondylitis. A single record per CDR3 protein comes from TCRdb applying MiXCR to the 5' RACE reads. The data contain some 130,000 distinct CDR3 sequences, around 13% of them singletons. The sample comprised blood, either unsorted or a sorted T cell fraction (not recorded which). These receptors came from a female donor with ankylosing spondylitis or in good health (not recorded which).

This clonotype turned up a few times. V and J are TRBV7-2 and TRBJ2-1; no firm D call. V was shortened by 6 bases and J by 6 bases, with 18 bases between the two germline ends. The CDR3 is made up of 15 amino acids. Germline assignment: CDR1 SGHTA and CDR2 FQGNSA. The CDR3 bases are TGTGCCAGCAGGAGAGCTCGACGCCAGGTCAATGAGCAGTTCTTC. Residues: CASRRARRQVNEQFF.

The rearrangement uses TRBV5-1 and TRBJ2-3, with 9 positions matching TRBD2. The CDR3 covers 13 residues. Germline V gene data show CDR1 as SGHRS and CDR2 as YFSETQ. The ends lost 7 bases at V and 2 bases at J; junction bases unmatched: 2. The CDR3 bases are TGCGCCAGCGGCGGGGGGGACACAGATACGCAGTATTTT. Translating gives CASGGGDTDTQYF. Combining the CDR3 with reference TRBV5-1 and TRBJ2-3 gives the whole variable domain KAGVTQTPRYLIKTRGQQVTLSCSPISGHRSVSWYQQTPGQGLQFLFEYFSETQRNKGNFPGRFSGRQFSNSRSEMNVSTLELGDSALYLCASGGGDTDTQYFGPGTRLTVL.

CDR3 protein: CASSGTGTVDNEQFF. The CDR3, as DNA: TGTGCCAGCAGTGGAACCGGGACGGTCGACAATGAGCAGTTCTTC. The J gene is TRBJ2-1, the V gene TRBV12-3 or TRBV12-4; the D call may be TRBD1 or TRBD2 (5 bases each). The CDR3 has 15 amino acids. V shed 5 bases and J shed 5 bases, with 16 bases lying between them.

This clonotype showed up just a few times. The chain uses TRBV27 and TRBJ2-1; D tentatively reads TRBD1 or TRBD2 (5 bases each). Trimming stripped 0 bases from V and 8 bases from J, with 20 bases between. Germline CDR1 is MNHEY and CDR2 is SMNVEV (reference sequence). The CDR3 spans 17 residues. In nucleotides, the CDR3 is TGTGCCAGCAGTTTATCGTACTTACGGGGACCCGTGGATGAGCAGTTCTTC. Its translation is CASSLSYLRGPVDEQFF.

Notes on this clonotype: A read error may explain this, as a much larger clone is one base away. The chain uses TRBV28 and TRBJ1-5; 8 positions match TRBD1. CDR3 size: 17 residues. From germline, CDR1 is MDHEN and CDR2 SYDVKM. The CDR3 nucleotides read TGTGCCAGCAGGCTGGGACAGGCCGATTATAGCAGTCAGCCCCAGCATTTT. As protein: CASRLGQADYSSQPQHF. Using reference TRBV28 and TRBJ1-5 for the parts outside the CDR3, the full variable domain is DVKVTQSSRYLVKRTGEKVFLECVQDMDHENMFWYRQDPGLGLRLIYFSYDVKMKEKGDIPEGYSVSREKKERFSLILESASTNQTSMYLCASRLGQADYSSQPQHFGDGTRLSIL.

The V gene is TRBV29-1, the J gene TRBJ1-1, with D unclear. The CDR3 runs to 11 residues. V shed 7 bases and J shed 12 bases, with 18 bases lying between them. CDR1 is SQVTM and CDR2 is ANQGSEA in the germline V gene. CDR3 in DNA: TGCAGCGGGGCTCGGGGTGAGGCTACTTTCTTT. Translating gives CSGARGEATFF. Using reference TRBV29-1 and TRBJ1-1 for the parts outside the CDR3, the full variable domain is SAVISQKPSRDICQRGTSLTIQCQVDSQVTMMFWYRQQPGQSLTLIATANQGSEATYESGFVIDKFPISRPNLTFSTLTVSNMSPEDSSIYLCSGARGEATFFGQGTRLTVV.

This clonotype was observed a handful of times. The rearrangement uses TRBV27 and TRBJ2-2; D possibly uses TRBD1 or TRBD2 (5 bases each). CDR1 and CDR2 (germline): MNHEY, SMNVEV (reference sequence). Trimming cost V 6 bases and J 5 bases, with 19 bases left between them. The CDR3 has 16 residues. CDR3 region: CASRGLRAAGTGELFF. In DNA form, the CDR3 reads TGTGCCAGCAGGGGTTTGAGGGCCGCAGGGACCGGGGAGCTGTTTTTT.

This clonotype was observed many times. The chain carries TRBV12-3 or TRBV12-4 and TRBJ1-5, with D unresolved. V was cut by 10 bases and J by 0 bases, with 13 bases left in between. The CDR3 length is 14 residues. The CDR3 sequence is CAISNGVSNQPQHF. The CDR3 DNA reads TGTGCCATTTCAAACGGGGTTAGCAATCAGCCCCAGCATTTT.